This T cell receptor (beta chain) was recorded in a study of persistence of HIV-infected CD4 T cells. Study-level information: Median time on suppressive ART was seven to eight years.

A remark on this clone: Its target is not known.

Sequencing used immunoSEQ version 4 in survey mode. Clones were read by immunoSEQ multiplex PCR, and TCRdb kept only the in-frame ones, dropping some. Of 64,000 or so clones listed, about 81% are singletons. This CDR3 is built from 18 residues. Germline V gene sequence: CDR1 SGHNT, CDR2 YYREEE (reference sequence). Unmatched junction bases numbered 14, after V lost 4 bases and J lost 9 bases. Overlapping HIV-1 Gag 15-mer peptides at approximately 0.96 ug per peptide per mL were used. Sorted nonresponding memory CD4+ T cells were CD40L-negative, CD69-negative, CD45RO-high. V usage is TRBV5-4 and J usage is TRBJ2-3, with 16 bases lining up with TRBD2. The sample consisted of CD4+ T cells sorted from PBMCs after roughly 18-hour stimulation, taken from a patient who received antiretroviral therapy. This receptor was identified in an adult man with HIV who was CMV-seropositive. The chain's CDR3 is CASSPPGTSGGAAGTQYF. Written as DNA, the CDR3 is TGTGCCAGCAGCCCCCCGGGGACTAGCGGGGGGGCGGCGGGGACGCAGTATTTT.